These T cell receptor beta chains were read from a single sample in a study of shared clonotypes between healthy human individuals. Sequenced by immunoSEQ multiplex PCR; TCRdb stores in-frame clones only, minus some. The data hold just over 2,000,000 clones, with roughly 95% observed a single time. Sequenced input: naive CD8+ T cells sorted from blood. These receptors came from a man aged 18 to 29 in good health. CDR3s include the opening cysteine and the closing phenylalanine or tryptophan. D genes are given only for firm matches. The listing skips clone size in some rows; elsewhere it reads once, few, many or a size class.

J,V,D,size,CDR3,DNA
TRBJ2-3,TRBV25-1,TRBD2,-,CASSDPSGRTTDTQYF,TGTGCCAGCAGTGACCCTAGCGGGAGGACCACAGATACGCAGTATTTT
TRBJ1-4,TRBV5-1,-,once,CASPAGVVNEKLFF,TGCGCCAGCCCCGCCGGGGTCGTTAATGAAAAACTGTTTTTT
TRBJ2-5,TRBV7-9,TRBD1,-,CASSNRDRGPQETQYF,TGTGCCAGCAGCAACCGGGACAGGGGGCCTCAAGAGACCCAGTACTTC
TRBJ1-2,TRBV5-4,TRBD1,-,CASRGTGDGYTF,TGTGCCAGCCGCGGGACAGGGGATGGCTACACCTTC
TRBJ1-1,TRBV11-2,-,-,CASSLEARGTEAFF,TGTGCCAGCAGCTTAGAAGCCCGGGGGACTGAAGCTTTCTTT
TRBJ1-6,TRBV4-1,-,-,CASSQEWEGSPLHF,TGCGCCAGCAGCCAAGAATGGGAGGGTTCACCCCTCCACTTT
TRBJ2-2,TRBV5-4,-,-,CASSTGTGELFF,TGTGCCAGCAGCACCGGGACCGGGGAGCTGTTTTTT
TRBJ2-1,TRBV29-1,-,-,CSVEVMGRYNEQFF,TGCAGCGTTGAGGTAATGGGGCGTTACAATGAGCAGTTCTTC
TRBJ1-1,TRBV9,-,-,CASSVGGTYAEAFF,TGTGCCAGCAGCGTAGGCGGGACATACGCTGAAGCTTTCTTT
TRBJ2-2,TRBV30,-,-,CALLNGELFF,TGTGCCTTGTTAAACGGGGAGCTGTTTTTT
TRBJ1-1,TRBV2,-,-,CASSPTFTEAFF,TGTGCCAGCAGTCCGACGTTTACTGAAGCTTTCTTT
TRBJ1-2,TRBV25-1,TRBD1,-,CASSAGGGYTF,TGTGCCAGCAGTGCAGGGGGCGGCTACACCTTC
TRBJ2-3,TRBV30,TRBD2,-,CAWGGTSVSTDTQYF,TGTGCCTGGGGAGGGACTAGCGTTAGCACAGATACGCAGTATTTT
TRBJ2-7,TRBV6-5,TRBD1,-,CASSYDGTGGKGEQYF,TGTGCCAGCAGTTACGACGGGACAGGGGGCAAGGGAGAGCAGTACTTC
TRBJ2-7,TRBV2,-,-,CASSDGTGLGVYEQYF,TGTGCCAGCAGTGATGGTACAGGTCTGGGGGTATACGAGCAGTACTTC
TRBJ2-3,TRBV6-6,-,-,CASSPYSGEGTDTQYF,TGTGCCAGCAGCCCGTATAGCGGCGAGGGCACAGATACGCAGTATTTT
TRBJ1-4,TRBV28,-,-,CASSAEGFTNEKLFF,TGTGCCAGCAGCGCCGAGGGGTTTACTAATGAAAAACTGTTTTTT
TRBJ2-7,TRBV7-2,TRBD2,-,CASSAPGTSEYEQYF,TGTGCCAGCAGCGCACCCGGGACTAGCGAGTACGAGCAGTACTTC
TRBJ2-7,TRBV5-4,-,-,CASSLALGGYEQYF,TGTGCCAGCAGCTTGGCCCTGGGCGGGTACGAGCAGTACTTC
TRBJ1-6,TRBV4-3,-,-,CASSQGEGWVQDPLHF,TGCGCCAGCAGCCAAGGGGAGGGGTGGGTACAGGATCCCCTCCACTTT
TRBJ2-7,TRBV10-2,-,-,CASSEPLALRGGYEQYF,TGCGCCAGCAGTGAGCCCCTCGCCCTACGAGGGGGCTACGAGCAGTACTTC
TRBJ2-7,TRBV9,-,-,CASSPSTGRSEQYF,TGTGCCAGCAGCCCCTCGACGGGAAGAAGCGAGCAGTACTTC
TRBJ2-1,TRBV6-1,-,-,CASSEVESSYNEQFF,TGTGCCAGCAGTGAAGTGGAGAGCTCCTACAATGAGCAGTTCTTC
TRBJ2-7,TRBV4-3,TRBD1,once,CASSQAGTGAYEQYF,TGCGCCAGCAGCCAGGCCGGGACAGGGGCCTACGAGCAGTACTTC
TRBJ1-1,TRBV9,-,-,CASSTDNTEAFF,TGTGCCAGCAGCACGGATAACACTGAAGCTTTCTTT
TRBJ2-5,TRBV7-3,-,-,CASSSNSDPETQYF,TGTGCCAGCAGCTCCAACTCGGACCCGGAGACCCAGTACTTC
TRBJ2-5,TRBV9,-,-,CASGGETQYF,TGTGCCAGCGGGGGTGAGACCCAGTACTTC
TRBJ1-5,TRBV4-1,-,-,CASSQDGEVREQPQHF,TGCGCCAGCAGCCAAGATGGGGAGGTAAGAGAACAGCCCCAGCATTTT
TRBJ2-3,TRBV7-9,-,once,CASSLLVTDTQYF,TGTGCCAGCAGCTTATTGGTGACAGATACGCAGTATTTT
TRBJ2-7,TRBV4-3,TRBD1,-,CASSQAQGSAYEQYF,TGCGCCAGCAGCCAAGCACAGGGGTCGGCCTACGAGCAGTACTTC
TRBJ2-2,TRBV6-4,TRBD2,once,CARSDRDRTPGLAGVGTGELFF,TGTGCCCGCAGTGACCGGGACAGGACCCCCGGACTAGCGGGAGTAGGAACCGGGGAGCTGTTTTTT
TRBJ1-1,TRBV5-4,TRBD1,-,CASSYRGNTEAFF,TGTGCCAGCAGCTACAGGGGGAACACTGAAGCTTTCTTT
TRBJ1-5,TRBV4-1,-,-,CASSQERDWPQHF,TGCGCCAGCAGCCAAGAGAGGGACTGGCCCCAGCATTTT
TRBJ1-1,TRBV6-5,-,-,CASPGGRTEAFF,TGTGCCAGCCCGGGGGGGCGGACAGAAGCTTTCTTT
TRBJ2-7,TRBV7-2,-,-,CASSLFSGESYEQYF,TGTGCCAGCAGCTTATTTTCGGGAGAGTCCTACGAGCAGTACTTC
TRBJ1-6,TRBV5-1,-,-,CASSLWPGVRSPLHF,TGCGCCAGCAGCTTGTGGCCAGGGGTACGGTCACCCCTCCACTTT
TRBJ1-3,TRBV4-3,-,-,CASSQDRMLSSGNTIYF,TGCGCCAGCAGCCAAGATCGAATGTTGAGCTCTGGAAACACCATATATTTT
TRBJ1-5,TRBV6-6,-,once,CASRPTTAPGGQPQHF,TGTGCCAGCAGGCCTACGACAGCCCCCGGCGGACAGCCCCAGCATTTT
TRBJ2-2,TRBV6-5,-,-,CASSYSGTGELFF,TGTGCCAGCAGTTACTCGGGGACCGGGGAGCTGTTTTTT
TRBJ2-7,TRBV27,-,-,CASSVLGAGEQYF,TGTGCCAGCAGCGTCTTGGGGGCCGGCGAGCAGTACTTC
TRBJ2-2,TRBV5-1,TRBD2,once,CASNPEGVGLAGAPGELFF,TGCGCCAGCAACCCCGAGGGGGTTGGACTAGCGGGAGCTCCCGGGGAGCTGTTTTTT
TRBJ2-3,TRBV27,-,-,CASSPSLGAITDTQYF,TGTGCCAGCAGTCCTTCACTTGGAGCGATAACAGATACGCAGTATTTT
TRBJ2-3,TRBV29-1,-,-,CSVDSSPTDTQYF,TGCAGCGTTGATTCGAGCCCCACAGATACGCAGTATTTT
TRBJ2-7,TRBV5-3,-,-,CARSWTTYYEQYF,TGTGCCAGAAGCTGGACCACTTATTACGAGCAGTACTTC
TRBJ2-5,TRBV29-1,-,-,CSVLTLGGETQYF,TGCAGCGTCTTGACTCTTGGGGGGGAGACCCAGTACTTC
TRBJ2-1,TRBV29-1,TRBD1,-,CSVEGVTGGNEQFF,TGCAGCGTTGAAGGGGTGACAGGGGGCAATGAGCAGTTCTTC
TRBJ2-7,TRBV7-8,-,-,CASSLVDLGLEGEQYF,TGTGCCAGCAGCTTAGTAGACTTGGGGCTTGAGGGAGAGCAGTACTTC
TRBJ2-3,TRBV7-9,TRBD2,once,CASSFLGGGIDTQYF,TGTGCCAGCAGCTTCCTGGGCGGGGGGATAGATACGCAGTATTTT
TRBJ2-7,TRBV19,-,-,CASSIPGRSYEQYF,TGTGCCAGTAGTATCCCGGGTCGCTCCTACGAGCAGTACTTC
TRBJ1-2,TRBV7-9,-,-,CASSLPGHYGYTF,TGTGCCAGCAGCTTACCGGGCCACTATGGCTACACCTTC
TRBJ2-1,TRBV11-2,TRBD2,-,CASSLLAEDNEQFF,TGTGCCAGCAGCTTGCTAGCGGAAGACAATGAGCAGTTCTTC
TRBJ2-7,TRBV19,-,-,CASSRTPYSSYEQYF,TGTGCCAGTAGCCGGACGCCTTATAGCTCCTACGAGCAGTACTTC
TRBJ1-5,TRBV6-5,TRBD1,-,CASSAGTGIGPQHF,TGTGCCAGCAGTGCCGGGACAGGGATAGGGCCCCAGCATTTT
TRBJ2-1,TRBV27,-,-,CASSLAGHSEQFF,TGTGCCAGCAGTTTAGCGGGGCATAGTGAGCAGTTCTTC